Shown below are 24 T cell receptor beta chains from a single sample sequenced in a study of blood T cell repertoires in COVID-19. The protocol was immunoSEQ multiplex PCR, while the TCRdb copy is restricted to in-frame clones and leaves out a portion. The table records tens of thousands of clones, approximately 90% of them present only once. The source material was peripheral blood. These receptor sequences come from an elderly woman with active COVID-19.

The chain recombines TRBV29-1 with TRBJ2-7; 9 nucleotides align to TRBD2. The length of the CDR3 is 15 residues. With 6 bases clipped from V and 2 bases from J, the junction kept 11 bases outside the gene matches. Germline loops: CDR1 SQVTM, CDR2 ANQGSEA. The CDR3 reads CSVPGTSSGAYEQYF. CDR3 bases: TGCAGCGTCCCGGGGACTAGCAGCGGGGCCTACGAGCAGTACTTC.

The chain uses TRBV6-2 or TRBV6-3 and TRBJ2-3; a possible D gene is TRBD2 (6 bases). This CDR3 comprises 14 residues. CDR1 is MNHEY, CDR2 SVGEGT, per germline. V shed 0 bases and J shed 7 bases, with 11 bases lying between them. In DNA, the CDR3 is TGTGCCAGCAGTTACTCTGGACTACCTTATACGCAGTATTTT. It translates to CASSYSGLPYTQYF.

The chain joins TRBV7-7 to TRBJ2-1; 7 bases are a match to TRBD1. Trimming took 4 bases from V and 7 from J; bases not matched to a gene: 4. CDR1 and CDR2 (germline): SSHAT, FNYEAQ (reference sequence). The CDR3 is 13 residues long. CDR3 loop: CASSSNRGNEQFF. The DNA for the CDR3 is TGTGCCAGCAGCTCTAACAGGGGAAATGAGCAGTTCTTC.

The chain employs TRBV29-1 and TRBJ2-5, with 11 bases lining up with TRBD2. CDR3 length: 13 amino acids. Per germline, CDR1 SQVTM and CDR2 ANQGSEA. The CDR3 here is CTILSSSGRDQYF. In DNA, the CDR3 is TGCACCATCCTGAGCAGTAGCGGGAGGGACCAGTACTTC.

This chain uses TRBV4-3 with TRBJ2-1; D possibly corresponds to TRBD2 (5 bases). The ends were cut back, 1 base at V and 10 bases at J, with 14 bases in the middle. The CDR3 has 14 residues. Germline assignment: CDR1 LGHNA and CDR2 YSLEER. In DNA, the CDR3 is TGCGCCAGCAGCCAAGCCCCCAGGCGGGCCGAGCAGTTCTTC. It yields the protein CASSQAPRRAEQFF.

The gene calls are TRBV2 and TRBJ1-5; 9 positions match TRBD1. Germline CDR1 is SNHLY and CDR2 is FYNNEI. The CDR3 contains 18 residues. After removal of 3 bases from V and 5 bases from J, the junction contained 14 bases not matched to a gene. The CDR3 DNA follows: TGTGCCAGCAGTGAGAGCGGGACAGGGCCTCTCTCCGATCAGCCCCAGCATTTT. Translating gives CASSESGTGPLSDQPQHF. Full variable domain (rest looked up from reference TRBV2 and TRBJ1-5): EPEVTQTPSHQVTQMGQEVILRCVPISNHLYFYWYRQILGQKVEFLVSFYNNEISEKSEIFDDQFSVERPDGSNFTLKIRSTKLEDSAMYFCASSESGTGPLSDQPQHFGDGTRLSIL.

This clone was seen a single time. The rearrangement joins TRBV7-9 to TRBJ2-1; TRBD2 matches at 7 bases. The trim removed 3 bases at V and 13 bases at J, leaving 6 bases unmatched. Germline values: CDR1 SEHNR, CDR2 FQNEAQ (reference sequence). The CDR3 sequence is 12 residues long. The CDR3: CASSFGGSIQFF. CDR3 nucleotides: TGTGCCAGCAGCTTTGGCGGGAGTATTCAGTTCTTC.

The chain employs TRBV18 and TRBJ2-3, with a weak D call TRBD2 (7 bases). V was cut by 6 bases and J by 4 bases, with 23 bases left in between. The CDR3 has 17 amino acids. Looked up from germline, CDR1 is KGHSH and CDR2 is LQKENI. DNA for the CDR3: TGTGCCAGCTCCCCCAGCGGGGCCCGTCCAGGGGCAGATACGCAGTATTTT. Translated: CASSPSGARPGADTQYF. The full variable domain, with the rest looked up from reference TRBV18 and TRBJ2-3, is NAGVMQNPRHLVRRRGQEARLRCSPMKGHSHVYWYRQLPEEGLKFMVYLQKENIIDESGMPKERFSAEFPKEGPSILRIQQVVRGDSAAYFCASSPSGARPGADTQYFGPGTRLTVL.

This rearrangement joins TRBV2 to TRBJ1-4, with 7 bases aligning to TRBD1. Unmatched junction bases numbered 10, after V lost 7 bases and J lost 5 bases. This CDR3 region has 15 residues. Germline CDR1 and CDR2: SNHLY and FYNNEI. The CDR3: CASTYTGTANEKLFF. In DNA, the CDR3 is TGTGCCAGCACTTACACCGGGACAGCGAATGAAAAACTGTTTTTT.

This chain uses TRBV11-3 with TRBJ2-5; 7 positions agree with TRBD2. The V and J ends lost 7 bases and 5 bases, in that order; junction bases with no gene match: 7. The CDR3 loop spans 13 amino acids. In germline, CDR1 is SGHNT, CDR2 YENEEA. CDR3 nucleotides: TGTGCCAGCAACAAACCGGGAGGTGAGACCCAGTACTTC. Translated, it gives CASNKPGGETQYF.

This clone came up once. The CDR3 protein is CSVEDRGGTEAFF. The DNA of the CDR3 is TGCAGCGTTGAAGATAGAGGGGGCACTGAAGCTTTCTTT. The chain employs TRBV29-1 and TRBJ1-1; the D gene is possibly TRBD1 (6 bases). Trimming removed 0 bases at V and 4 bases at J, with 9 bases between. The CDR3 runs to 13 residues. Germline loops: CDR1 SQVTM, CDR2 ANQGSEA.

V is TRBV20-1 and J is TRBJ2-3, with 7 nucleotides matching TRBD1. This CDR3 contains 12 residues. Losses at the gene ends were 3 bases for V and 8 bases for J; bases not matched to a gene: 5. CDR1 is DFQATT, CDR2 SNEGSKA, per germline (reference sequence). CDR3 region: CSASLRGSTQYF. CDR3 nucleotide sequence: TGCAGTGCTAGTCTCAGGGGGAGTACGCAGTATTTT.

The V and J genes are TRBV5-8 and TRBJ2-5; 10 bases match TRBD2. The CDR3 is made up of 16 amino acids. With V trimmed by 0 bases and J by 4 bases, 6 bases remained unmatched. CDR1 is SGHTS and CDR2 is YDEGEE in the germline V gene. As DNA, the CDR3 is TGTGCCAGCAGCTTGGGGTCTAGCGGGGGAGGAGAGACCCAGTACTTC. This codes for CASSLGSSGGGETQYF.

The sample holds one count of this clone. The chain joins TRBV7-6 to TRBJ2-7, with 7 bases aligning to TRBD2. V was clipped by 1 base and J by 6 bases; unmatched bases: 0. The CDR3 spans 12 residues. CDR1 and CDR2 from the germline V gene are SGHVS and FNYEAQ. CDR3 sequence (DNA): TGTGCCAGCAGCTTAGGGGGGGGCGAGCAGTACTTC. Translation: CASSLGGGEQYF.

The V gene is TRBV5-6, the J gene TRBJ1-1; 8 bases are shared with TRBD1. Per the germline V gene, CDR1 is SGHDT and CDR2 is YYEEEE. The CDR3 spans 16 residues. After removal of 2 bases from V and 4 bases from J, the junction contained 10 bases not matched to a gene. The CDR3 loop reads CASSFQRTGMGTEAFF. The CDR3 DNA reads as TGTGCCAGCAGCTTTCAACGGACAGGGATGGGCACTGAAGCTTTCTTT.

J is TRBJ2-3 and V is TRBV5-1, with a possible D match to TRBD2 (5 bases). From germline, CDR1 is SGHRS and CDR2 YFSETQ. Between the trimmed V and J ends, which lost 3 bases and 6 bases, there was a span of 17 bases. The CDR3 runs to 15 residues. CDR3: CASSSRVDSTDTQYF. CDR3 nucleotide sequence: TGCGCCAGCAGCTCGCGGGTAGATTCTACGGATACGCAGTATTTT.

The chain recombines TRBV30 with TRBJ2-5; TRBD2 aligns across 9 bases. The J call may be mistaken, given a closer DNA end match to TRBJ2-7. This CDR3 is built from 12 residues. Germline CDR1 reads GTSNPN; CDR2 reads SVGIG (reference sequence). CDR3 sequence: CAWSGLADEQYF. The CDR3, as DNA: TGTGCCTGGAGTGGACTAGCGGACGAGCAGTACTTC.

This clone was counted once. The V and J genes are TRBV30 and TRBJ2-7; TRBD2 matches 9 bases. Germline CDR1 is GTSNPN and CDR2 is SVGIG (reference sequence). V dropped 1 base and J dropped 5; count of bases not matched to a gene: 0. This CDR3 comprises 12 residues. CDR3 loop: CAWSGLADEQYF. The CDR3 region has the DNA TGTGCCTGGAGTGGACTAGCGGACGAGCAGTACTTC.

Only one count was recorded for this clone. In nucleotides, the CDR3 is TGTGCCAGCAGCGTAGTTGGTATGGGGGCAGGGACGCAGTATTTT. It translates to CASSVVGMGAGTQYF. This chain links TRBV9 with TRBJ2-3, with D tentatively TRBD1 (6 bases). Germline values: CDR1 SGDLS, CDR2 YYNGEE. The CDR3 is made up of 15 amino acids. Trimming cost V 0 bases and J 9 bases, with 17 bases left between them.

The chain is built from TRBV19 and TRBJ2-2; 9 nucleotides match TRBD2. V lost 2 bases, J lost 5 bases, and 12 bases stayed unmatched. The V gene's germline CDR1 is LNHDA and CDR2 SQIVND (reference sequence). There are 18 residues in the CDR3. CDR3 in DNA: TGTGCCAGTAGTATAAGCGGGGTACTAGCGGGTCGGACCGGGGAGCTGTTTTTT. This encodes CASSISGVLAGRTGELFF.

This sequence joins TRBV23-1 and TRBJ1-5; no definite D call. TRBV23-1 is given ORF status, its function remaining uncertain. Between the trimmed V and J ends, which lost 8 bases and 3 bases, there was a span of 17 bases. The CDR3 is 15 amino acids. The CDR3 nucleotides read TGCGCCAGCCCGGGGTCAGTGGCATCCAATCAGCCCCAGCATTTT. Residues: CASPGSVASNQPQHF.

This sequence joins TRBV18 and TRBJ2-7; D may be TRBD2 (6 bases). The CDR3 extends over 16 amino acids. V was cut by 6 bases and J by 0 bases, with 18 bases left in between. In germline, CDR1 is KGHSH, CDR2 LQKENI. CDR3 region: CASSYSSSASSYEQYF. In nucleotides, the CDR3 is TGTGCCAGCTCGTACTCCTCTAGCGCGAGCTCCTACGAGCAGTACTTC.

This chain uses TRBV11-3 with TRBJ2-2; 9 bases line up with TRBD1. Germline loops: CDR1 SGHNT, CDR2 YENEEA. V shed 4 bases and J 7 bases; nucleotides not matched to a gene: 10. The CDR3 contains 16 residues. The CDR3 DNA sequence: TGTGCCAGCAGCTCACTGGGACAGGGACGCGGCGGGGAGCTGTTTTTT. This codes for CASSSLGQGRGGELFF.

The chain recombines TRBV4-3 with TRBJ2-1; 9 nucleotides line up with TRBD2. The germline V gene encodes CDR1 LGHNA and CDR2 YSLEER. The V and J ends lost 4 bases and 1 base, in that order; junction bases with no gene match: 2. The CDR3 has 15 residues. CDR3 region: CASSLSGSSYNEQFF. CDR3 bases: TGCGCCAGCAGCCTTAGCGGGAGTTCCTACAATGAGCAGTTCTTC.